The rows below give T cell receptor beta chains drawn from one sample of a study of glioma-infiltrating T cells. TCRdb itself ran the multiplex PCR reads through MiXCR, one entry per CDR3 protein. The sample has 100,000 to 150,000 distinct CDR3 sequences; roughly 23% are singletons. Sequenced input: glioma tissue, nonneoplastic brain tissue, or PBMCs (not recorded which). The receptors derive from a human donor with low-grade glioma or glioblastoma, undergoing nonglioma brain surgery, or in good health (not recorded which). CDR3s include the opening cysteine and the closing phenylalanine or tryptophan. The D gene is left open where the match is weak. The size of a clone is reported for some rows only, either as once, few or many, or as a class for expanded clones.

v_gene: TRBV5-1
abundance: .
j_gene: TRBJ2-2
d_gene: TRBD2
CDR3aa: CASRVGTRSGELFF
CDR3nt: TGCGCCAGCAGAGTCGGGACTAGGTCCGGGGAGCTGTTTTTT

v_gene: TRBV6-1
abundance: many
j_gene: TRBJ2-7
d_gene: .
CDR3aa: CASLSGRGGYEQYF
CDR3nt: TGTGCCAGCTTATCCGGGCGCGGTGGTTACGAGCAGTACTTC

v_gene: TRBV28
abundance: many
j_gene: TRBJ1-2
d_gene: .
CDR3aa: CASSLRTDYGYTF
CDR3nt: TGTGCCAGCAGTCTACGGACAGACTATGGCTACACCTTC

v_gene: TRBV28
abundance: medium-sized
j_gene: TRBJ2-7
d_gene: .
CDR3aa: CASSQVGTHEQYF
CDR3nt: TGTGCCAGCAGTCAAGTAGGGACCCACGAGCAGTACTTC

v_gene: TRBV18
abundance: .
j_gene: TRBJ2-7
d_gene: .
CDR3aa: CASSQGQSYEHYF
CDR3nt: TGTGCCAGCTCCCAAGGACAGTCCTACGAGCATTACTTC

v_gene: TRBV27
abundance: many
j_gene: TRBJ2-1
d_gene: .
CDR3aa: CASSPPWGGSNEQFF
CDR3nt: TGTGCCAGCAGTCCCCCTTGGGGTGGCTCCAATGAGCAGTTCTTC

v_gene: TRBV3-1
abundance: .
j_gene: TRBJ2-7
d_gene: .
CDR3aa: CASSQGILYEQYF
CDR3nt: TGTGCCAGCAGCCAAGGGATTCTTTACGAGCAGTACTTC

v_gene: TRBV6-1
abundance: few
j_gene: TRBJ2-6
d_gene: .
CDR3aa: CASNHHRGGGANVLTF
CDR3nt: TGTGCCAGCAACCACCACCGGGGCGGTGGGGCCAACGTCCTGACTTTC

v_gene: TRBV20-1
abundance: many
j_gene: TRBJ2-7
d_gene: TRBD1
CDR3aa: CSASLYGQASYEQYF
CDR3nt: TGCAGTGCTAGCTTGTACGGACAGGCCTCCTACGAGCAGTACTTC

v_gene: TRBV6-6
abundance: many
j_gene: TRBJ1-6
d_gene: TRBD1
CDR3aa: CASSYSITAGQAISSPLHF
CDR3nt: TGTGCCAGCAGTTACTCAATTACAGCGGGACAGGCGATTAGTTCACCCCTCCACTTT

v_gene: TRBV6-1
abundance: .
j_gene: TRBJ2-7
d_gene: TRBD2
CDR3aa: CASSELAGAYEQYF
CDR3nt: TGTGCCAGCAGTGAACTAGCGGGAGCCTACGAGCAGTACTTC

v_gene: TRBV15
abundance: many
j_gene: TRBJ1-5
d_gene: .
CDR3aa: CATSTQDSFNQPQHF
CDR3nt: TGTGCCACCAGCACCCAGGACAGCTTCAATCAGCCCCAGCATTTT

v_gene: TRBV7-9
abundance: many
j_gene: TRBJ2-7
d_gene: TRBD1
CDR3aa: CASSMTGAVYYEQYF
CDR3nt: TGTGCCAGCAGCATGACAGGGGCGGTATACTACGAGCAGTACTTC

v_gene: TRBV28
abundance: many
j_gene: TRBJ1-5
d_gene: .
CDR3aa: CASSPRERDQPQHF
CDR3nt: TGTGCCAGCAGTCCCAGGGAAAGGGATCAGCCCCAGCATTTT

v_gene: TRBV5-4
abundance: few
j_gene: TRBJ2-7
d_gene: .
CDR3aa: CASSFRGFEQYF
CDR3nt: TGTGCCAGCAGCTTTCGGGGTTTCGAGCAGTACTTC

v_gene: TRBV5-1
abundance: few
j_gene: TRBJ2-7
d_gene: .
CDR3aa: CASSREDIQGTLYF
CDR3nt: TGCGCCAGCAGCCGCGAGGATATCCAGGGTACATTGTACTTC

v_gene: TRBV7-3
abundance: many
j_gene: TRBJ2-2
d_gene: TRBD2
CDR3aa: CASSPGLAGEVGGELFF
CDR3nt: TGTGCCAGCAGCCCGGGACTAGCGGGAGAGGTCGGCGGGGAGCTGTTTTTT

v_gene: TRBV7-9
abundance: many
j_gene: TRBJ1-1
d_gene: .
CDR3aa: CASSLAQTWTNTEAFF
CDR3nt: TGTGCCAGCAGCTTAGCGCAAACATGGACAAACACTGAAGCTTTCTTT

v_gene: TRBV7-2
abundance: many
j_gene: TRBJ1-1
d_gene: .
CDR3aa: CASSFGGVQAFF
CDR3nt: TGTGCCAGCAGCTTCGGGGGGGTCCAAGCTTTCTTT

v_gene: TRBV29-1
abundance: few
j_gene: TRBJ2-7
d_gene: TRBD1
CDR3aa: CSAGQGYYEQYF
CDR3nt: TGCAGCGCCGGACAGGGGTACTACGAGCAGTACTTC

v_gene: TRBV7-9
abundance: few
j_gene: TRBJ1-1
d_gene: TRBD1
CDR3aa: CASSLGTGKKLNTEAFF
CDR3nt: TGTGCCAGCAGCTTAGGGACAGGGAAAAAACTGAACACTGAAGCTTTCTTT

v_gene: TRBV12-3/TRBV12-4
abundance: many
j_gene: TRBJ2-4
d_gene: .
CDR3aa: CASSLAGRKNIQYF
CDR3nt: TGTGCCAGCAGTTTAGCTGGCAGAAAAAACATTCAGTACTTC

v_gene: TRBV5-4
abundance: .
j_gene: TRBJ2-5
d_gene: .
CDR3aa: CASSIRGVKETQYF
CDR3nt: TGTGCCAGCAGTATACGAGGAGTAAAAGAGACCCAGTACTTC

v_gene: TRBV4-3
abundance: many
j_gene: TRBJ1-5
d_gene: .
CDR3aa: CASSAGPHQPQHF
CDR3nt: TGCGCCAGCAGCGCCGGACCGCATCAGCCCCAGCATTTT

v_gene: TRBV10-3
abundance: many
j_gene: TRBJ2-1
d_gene: TRBD2
CDR3aa: CAISEREGIYNEQFF
CDR3nt: TGTGCCATCAGTGAACGGGAGGGTATCTACAATGAGCAGTTCTTC

v_gene: TRBV18
abundance: many
j_gene: TRBJ2-1
d_gene: .
CDR3aa: CASSPTGRDNNEQFF
CDR3nt: TGTGCCAGCTCACCTACGGGCCGAGATAACAATGAGCAGTTCTTC

v_gene: TRBV28
abundance: .
j_gene: TRBJ2-1
d_gene: TRBD2
CDR3aa: CASRLGLAGVNEQFF
CDR3nt: TGTGCCAGCAGACTGGGACTAGCGGGAGTGAATGAGCAGTTCTTC

v_gene: TRBV7-2
abundance: many
j_gene: TRBJ2-7
d_gene: TRBD1
CDR3aa: CASSFTGTGSYEQYF
CDR3nt: TGTGCCAGCAGTTTCACCGGGACAGGCTCCTACGAGCAGTACTTC

v_gene: TRBV18
abundance: many
j_gene: TRBJ1-3
d_gene: .
CDR3aa: CASSPDRTPPGNTIYF
CDR3nt: TGTGCCAGCTCACCAGACCGGACCCCTCCTGGAAACACCATATATTTT

v_gene: TRBV12-3/TRBV12-4
abundance: few
j_gene: TRBJ2-7
d_gene: .
CDR3aa: CAIKTGSGDEQYF
CDR3nt: TGTGCCATCAAAACAGGGTCGGGCGACGAGCAGTACTTC

v_gene: TRBV27
abundance: many
j_gene: TRBJ1-5
d_gene: TRBD1
CDR3aa: CASSLGTGNQPQHF
CDR3nt: TGTGCCAGCAGTTTAGGGACAGGGAACCAGCCCCAGCATTTT

v_gene: TRBV6-1
abundance: many
j_gene: TRBJ2-5
d_gene: TRBD1
CDR3aa: CASSEPDRGQETQYF
CDR3nt: TGTGCCAGCAGTGAACCCGACAGGGGCCAAGAGACCCAGTACTTC

v_gene: TRBV14
abundance: .
j_gene: TRBJ2-5
d_gene: .
CDR3aa: CASRQNQETQYF
CDR3nt: TGTGCCAGCAGACAGAACCAAGAGACCCAGTACTTC

v_gene: TRBV28
abundance: many
j_gene: TRBJ2-3
d_gene: .
CDR3aa: CASSSYTQYF
CDR3nt: TGTGCCAGCAGTTCCTATACGCAGTATTTT

v_gene: TRBV5-4
abundance: many
j_gene: TRBJ2-5
d_gene: .
CDR3aa: CASSSVSQETQYF
CDR3nt: TGTGCCAGCAGCTCCGTGTCCCAAGAGACCCAGTACTTC

v_gene: TRBV4-1
abundance: few
j_gene: TRBJ1-2
d_gene: .
CDR3aa: CASSPAEGVGYGYTF
CDR3nt: TGCGCCAGCAGCCCCGCCGAGGGGGTAGGCTATGGCTACACCTTC

v_gene: TRBV19
abundance: many
j_gene: TRBJ2-4
d_gene: .
CDR3aa: CASRDFKNIQYF
CDR3nt: TGTGCCAGTCGGGACTTCAAAAACATTCAGTACTTC

v_gene: TRBV4-1
abundance: many
j_gene: TRBJ2-7
d_gene: TRBD1
CDR3aa: CASSPRDRMYEQYF
CDR3nt: TGCGCCAGCAGCCCTCGGGACAGAATGTACGAGCAGTACTTC

v_gene: TRBV20-1
abundance: .
j_gene: TRBJ1-1
d_gene: .
CDR3aa: CSAFLGGQNTEALF
CDR3nt: TGCAGTGCTTTCCTAGGGGGGCAGAACACTGAAGCTTTATTT

v_gene: TRBV6-4
abundance: many
j_gene: TRBJ2-1
d_gene: .
CDR3aa: CASSDEGDYNEQFF
CDR3nt: TGTGCCAGCAGTGACGAAGGGGACTACAATGAGCAGTTCTTC

v_gene: TRBV30
abundance: .
j_gene: TRBJ2-1
d_gene: .
CDR3aa: CAWTASPLQHEQFF
CDR3nt: TGTGCCTGGACTGCTTCCCCACTACAACATGAGCAGTTCTTC

v_gene: TRBV18
abundance: many
j_gene: TRBJ2-1
d_gene: TRBD2
CDR3aa: CASSVSGVSNEQFF
CDR3nt: TGTGCCAGCTCAGTTAGCGGGGTCTCCAATGAGCAGTTCTTC

v_gene: TRBV7-9
abundance: many
j_gene: TRBJ2-7
d_gene: TRBD2
CDR3aa: CASGDRLAGPYEQYF
CDR3nt: TGTGCCAGCGGAGACCGGCTAGCGGGGCCCTACGAGCAGTACTTC

v_gene: TRBV4-1
abundance: few
j_gene: TRBJ2-7
d_gene: TRBD1
CDR3aa: CASSQGQGASYEQYF
CDR3nt: TGCGCCAGCAGCCAAGGACAGGGGGCTAGCTACGAGCAGTACTTC

v_gene: TRBV19
abundance: many
j_gene: TRBJ1-3
d_gene: .
CDR3aa: CASREGSTGNTIYF
CDR3nt: TGTGCCAGTAGAGAGGGGAGCACTGGAAACACCATATATTTT

v_gene: TRBV2
abundance: many
j_gene: TRBJ2-7
d_gene: TRBD2
CDR3aa: CASLRGLAVYEQYF
CDR3nt: TGTGCCAGTCTTCGAGGACTAGCGGTTTACGAGCAGTACTTC

v_gene: TRBV27
abundance: many
j_gene: TRBJ2-3
d_gene: .
CDR3aa: CASSASTGADTQYF
CDR3nt: TGTGCCAGCAGTGCCTCGACTGGGGCAGATACGCAGTATTTT

v_gene: TRBV29-1
abundance: .
j_gene: TRBJ2-6
d_gene: .
CDR3aa: CSVDIVAGANVLTF
CDR3nt: TGCAGCGTTGATATCGTGGCTGGGGCCAACGTCCTGACTTTC

v_gene: TRBV4-3
abundance: many
j_gene: TRBJ2-5
d_gene: .
CDR3aa: CASSQDFGREETQYF
CDR3nt: TGCGCCAGCAGCCAAGATTTTGGCAGGGAAGAGACCCAGTACTTC

v_gene: TRBV7-7
abundance: many
j_gene: TRBJ2-3
d_gene: TRBD2
CDR3aa: CASSSSGGSTDTQYF
CDR3nt: TGTGCCAGCAGCTCTAGCGGGGGGAGCACAGATACGCAGTATTTT

v_gene: TRBV20-1
abundance: many
j_gene: TRBJ2-3
d_gene: .
CDR3aa: CSAPGPRAQYF
CDR3nt: TGCAGTGCACCGGGACCGAGGGCGCAGTATTTT

v_gene: TRBV20-1
abundance: many
j_gene: TRBJ2-7
d_gene: TRBD1
CDR3aa: CSAAGGSSYEQYF
CDR3nt: TGCAGTGCCGCAGGGGGTAGCTCCTACGAGCAGTACTTC

v_gene: TRBV9
abundance: .
j_gene: TRBJ2-5
d_gene: .
CDR3aa: CASSVEARETQYF
CDR3nt: TGTGCCAGCAGCGTGGAGGCTCGAGAGACCCAGTACTTC

v_gene: TRBV5-6
abundance: .
j_gene: TRBJ2-7
d_gene: .
CDR3aa: CASSAADRTAYEQYF
CDR3nt: TGTGCCAGCAGCGCCGCAGACCGGACAGCCTACGAGCAGTACTTC

v_gene: TRBV3-1
abundance: few
j_gene: TRBJ2-2
d_gene: .
CDR3aa: CASSQGGHPGELFF
CDR3nt: TGTGCCAGCAGCCAAGGCGGACACCCCGGGGAGCTGTTTTTT

v_gene: TRBV28
abundance: medium-sized
j_gene: TRBJ1-1
d_gene: .
CDR3aa: CASSPTHTGSTEAFF
CDR3nt: TGTGCCAGCAGCCCAACCCACACAGGGAGCACTGAAGCTTTCTTT

v_gene: TRBV27
abundance: .
j_gene: TRBJ1-1
d_gene: TRBD1
CDR3aa: CASSHRQGTSAFF
CDR3nt: TGTGCCAGCAGCCACCGACAGGGCACTTCAGCTTTCTTT

v_gene: TRBV20-1
abundance: many
j_gene: TRBJ2-3
d_gene: .
CDR3aa: CSAGKMAVITDTQYF
CDR3nt: TGCAGTGCCGGAAAGATGGCGGTAATCACAGATACGCAGTATTTT

v_gene: TRBV6-1
abundance: medium-sized
j_gene: TRBJ1-6
d_gene: .
CDR3aa: CASRRQDSHVSPLHF
CDR3nt: TGTGCCAGCAGGCGTCAGGACAGTCACGTCTCACCCCTCCACTTT

v_gene: TRBV7-9
abundance: few
j_gene: TRBJ2-1
d_gene: TRBD2
CDR3aa: CASSPREGLQFF
CDR3nt: TGTGCCAGCAGCCCCCGTGAGGGACTACAGTTCTTC